Reported below is one T cell receptor (beta chain). Its target is unknown. These data belong to a study of shared clonotypes between healthy human individuals. Study context: Plates per donor: three CD4 naive, three CD4 memory, two CD8 naive, one CD8 memory.

Study observations and caveats: Richness estimates generally favored naive over memory subsets.

The authors divided CD4+ cells into CD45RA+ naive and CD45RA-negative memory subsets. An even split of each subset's genomic DNA across several immunoSEQ plates was performed. Sequencing used immunoSEQ multiplex PCR; TCRdb keeps in-frame clones, though not all of them. The sample has over a million clones; approximately 98.5% are singletons. The CDR3 sequence is 17 residues long. V trimming: 2 bases; J trimming: 7 bases; junction bases outside the gene matches: 15. In germline, CDR1 is SGHRS, CDR2 YFSETQ. The chain uses TRBV5-1 and TRBJ2-7; 10 bases are a match to TRBD2. The receptor's source is a man aged 25 to 45 in good health. Sequencing was done on a sample of naive CD4+ T cells sorted from blood. As to subset: CD45RA+ positively selected. For the CDR3, the DNA is TGCGCCAGCAGCTTAAGGTTAGCGGGAGGACCGAATGGTGAGCAGTACTTC. It is translated as CASSLRLAGGPNGEQYF.